This TCR beta chain was recorded in a study of early T cells in non-severe SARS-CoV-2 infection (dated by TCRdb to the early 2020s). Some background on the complete study: TCR sequencing used bulk RNA from unsorted whole blood, so alpha and beta chains could not be paired. General conclusions and limits of the study: Matching against VDJdb was skewed toward anti-spike CD8 responses, likely underestimated virus-specific expansions, and missed private and CD4 specificities.

The receptor library was made with 5' RACE. The sequencing machine was a NextSeq 500. To correct for sequencing error and PCR bias, the TCR library protocol tagged individual cDNA molecules with unique molecular identifiers. TCR alpha and beta chains were both sequenced, and the abundances of alpha and beta sequences in each sample were closely correlated with each other. As for the original processing: Decombinator V4 was used to annotate TCR sequences for V gene, J gene and CDR3. TCRs were defined as expanded if a significant change between any two time points was detected under a Poisson model with p below 0.0001. TCR abundances were normalised to the total number of TCRs sequenced per sample and expressed as counts per million. TRAV1-2 paired with TRAJ12, TRAJ20 or TRAJ33 defined MAIT TCRs, while TRAV10 paired with TRAJ18 defined iNKT TCRs. VDJdb, accessed 1 November 2021, was searched for CMV, EBV and SARS-CoV-2 annotated TCRs, excluding TCRs annotated for multiple antigens. Through fastp at Q25 and MiXCR, TCRdb rebuilt clones from the public reads, retaining in-frame beta chains. When rows share a CDR3 protein, they turn into one entry using the most common DNA and genes. These V and J calls are TCRdb output, not the study's own analysis. The sample data list about 98,000 distinct CDR3 sequences, and about an eighth of these were observed just once. The ten most abundant clones make up roughly 7% of the sample.

This clonotype was counted a few times. The antigen this receptor binds is unknown. Per-base quality was not reported, and no clone a single base away is much larger than it. A case-control design nested within a healthcare worker cohort in London, UK, was used, with weekly nasopharyngeal swab PCR tests and blood sampling performed. Between 23 and 31 March 2020, the week of the UK lockdown, healthcare workers were enrolled and then followed up weekly for as long as 16 weeks. Here V drops 4 bases and J drops 0 bases, and the junction holds 12 bases not matched to any gene. The CDR3 spans 17 residues, from the cysteine through the phenylalanine. Of the read, only the CDR3 DNA is kept; its 51 bases are in frame from base 1. The germline V gene provides CDR1 SGDLS and CDR2 YYNGEE.

The sequence came from an adult who was a healthcare worker with PCR-confirmed SARS-CoV-2 infection or an uninfected control (not recorded which). The sequencing sample was made of whole blood. The sequence joins TRBV9 to TRBJ2-7; 8 bases in the middle match TRBD1. The bases read TGTGCCAGCAGCTCAGTCCGGGGACAGGAAAGCTCCTACGAGCAGTACTTC. The resulting protein is CASSSVRGQESSYEQYF.